This T cell receptor beta chain was obtained from a study of tumor-infiltrating lymphocytes in primary liver carcinoma. Study-wide background: Patients, male and female, were 30 to 69 years old. Broader study findings: About 7-25% of top clones, no more, were shared by all five regions.

Details on this clonotype: What it recognizes is unknown. The germline gene is not matched at one end of the junction; a read error may be the cause.

Total RNA amounting to roughly 450 ng was the source from which TCR beta cDNA was made with a constant-region primer. Sequencing libraries for TCR beta derived from three nested multiplex PCR rounds that used slightly modified ARM-PCR. TCRdb reprocessed the multiplex PCR reads via MiXCR and lists one record per CDR3 protein. This table holds about 84,000 distinct CDR3 sequences, 72% found once. Joint extraction of RNA and DNA used 20-30 mg of bulk tissue that was unsorted. Sampling was performed at five separate regions of each tumor. Whichever tumor sample was examined, it had over 90% viable tumor cells. The clonotype originates from a man in his forties or fifties with primary liver carcinoma and hepatitis B virus infection. Sequencing input: liver tumor tissue from sampling region 1. Subset reported: tumor region T1, superior pole.

The CDR3 is CAGSLGGYNSPLHF. The CDR3 DNA follows: TGTGCCGGCAGCTTAGGAGGCTATAATTCACCCCTCCACTTT. This sequence joins TRBV7-9 and TRBJ1-6; D not resolved. This CDR3 spans 14 amino acids. The germline CDR1 and CDR2 sequences are SEHNR and FQNEAQ (reference sequence). The full variable domain, its missing parts supplied by reference TRBV7-9 and TRBJ1-6, is DTGVSQNPRHKITKRGQNVTFRCDPISEHNRLYWYRQTLGQGPEFLTYFQNEAQLEKSRLLSDRFSAERPKGSFSTLEIQRTEQGDSAMYLCAGSLGGYNSPLHFGNGTRLTVT.